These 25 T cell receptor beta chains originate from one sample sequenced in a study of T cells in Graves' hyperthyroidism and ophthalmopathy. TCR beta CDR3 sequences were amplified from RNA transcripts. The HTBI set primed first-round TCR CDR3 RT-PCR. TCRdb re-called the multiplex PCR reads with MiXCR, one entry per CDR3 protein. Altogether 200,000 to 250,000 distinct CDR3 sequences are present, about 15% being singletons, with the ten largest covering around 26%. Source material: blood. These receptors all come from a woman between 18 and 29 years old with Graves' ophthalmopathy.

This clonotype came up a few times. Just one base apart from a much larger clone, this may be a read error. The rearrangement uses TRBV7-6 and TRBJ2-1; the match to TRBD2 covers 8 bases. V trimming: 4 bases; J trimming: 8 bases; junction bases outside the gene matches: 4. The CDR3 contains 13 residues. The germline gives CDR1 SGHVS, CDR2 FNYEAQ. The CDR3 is CASSYGGGDEQFF. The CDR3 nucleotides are TGTGCCAGCAGCTACGGGGGGGGGGATGAGCAGTTCTTC.

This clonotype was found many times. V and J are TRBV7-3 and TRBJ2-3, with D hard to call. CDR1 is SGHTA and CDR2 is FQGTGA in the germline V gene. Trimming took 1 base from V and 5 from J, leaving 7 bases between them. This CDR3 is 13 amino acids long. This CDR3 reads CASSLSPGDTQYF. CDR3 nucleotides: TGTGCCAGCAGCTTAAGTCCGGGAGATACGCAGTATTTT.

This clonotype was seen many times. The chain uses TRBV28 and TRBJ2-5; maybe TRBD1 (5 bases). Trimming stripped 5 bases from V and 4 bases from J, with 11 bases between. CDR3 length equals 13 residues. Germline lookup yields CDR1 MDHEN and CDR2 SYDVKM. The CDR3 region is CASSIGRGETQYF. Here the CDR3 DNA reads TGTGCCAGCAGTATCGGAAGGGGAGAGACCCAGTACTTC.

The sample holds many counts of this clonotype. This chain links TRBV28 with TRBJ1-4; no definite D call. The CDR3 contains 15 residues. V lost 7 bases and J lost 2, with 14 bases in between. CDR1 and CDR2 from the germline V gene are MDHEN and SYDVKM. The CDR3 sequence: CASIPAGSTNEKLFF. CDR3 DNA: TGTGCCAGCATCCCAGCGGGGAGCACTAATGAAAAACTGTTTTTT.

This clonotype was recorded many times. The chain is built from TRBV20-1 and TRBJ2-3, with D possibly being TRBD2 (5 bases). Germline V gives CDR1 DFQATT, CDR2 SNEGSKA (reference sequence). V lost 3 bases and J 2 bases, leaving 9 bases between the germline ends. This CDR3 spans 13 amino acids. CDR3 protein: CSARSGNTDTQYF. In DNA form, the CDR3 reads TGCAGTGCTAGGTCCGGGAACACAGATACGCAGTATTTT.

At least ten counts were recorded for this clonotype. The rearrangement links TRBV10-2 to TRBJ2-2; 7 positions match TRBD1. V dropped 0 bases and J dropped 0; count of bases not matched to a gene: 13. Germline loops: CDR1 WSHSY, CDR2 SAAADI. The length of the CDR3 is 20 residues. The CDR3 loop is CASSESPGQTPFANTGELFF. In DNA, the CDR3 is TGCGCCAGCAGTGAGTCCCCGGGACAGACTCCGTTCGCGAACACCGGGGAGCTGTTTTTT.

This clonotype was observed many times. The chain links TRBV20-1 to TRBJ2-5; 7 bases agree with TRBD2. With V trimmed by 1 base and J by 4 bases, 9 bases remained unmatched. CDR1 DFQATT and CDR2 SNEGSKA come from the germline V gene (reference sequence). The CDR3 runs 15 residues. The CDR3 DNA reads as TGCAGTGCTAGAGGCCCTACTCTAGCGGTAGAGACCCAGTACTTC. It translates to CSARGPTLAVETQYF.

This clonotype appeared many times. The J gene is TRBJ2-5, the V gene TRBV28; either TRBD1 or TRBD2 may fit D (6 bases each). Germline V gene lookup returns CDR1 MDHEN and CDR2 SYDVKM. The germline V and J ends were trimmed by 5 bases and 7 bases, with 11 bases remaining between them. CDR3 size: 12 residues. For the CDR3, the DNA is TGTGCCAGCAGTCTACAGGGAGGGACCCAGTACTTC. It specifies CASSLQGGTQYF. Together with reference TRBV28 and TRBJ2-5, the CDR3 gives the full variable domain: DVKVTQSSRYLVKRTGEKVFLECVQDMDHENMFWYRQDPGLGLRLIYFSYDVKMKEKGDIPEGYSVSREKKERFSLILESASTNQTSMYLCASSLQGGTQYFGPGTRLLVL.

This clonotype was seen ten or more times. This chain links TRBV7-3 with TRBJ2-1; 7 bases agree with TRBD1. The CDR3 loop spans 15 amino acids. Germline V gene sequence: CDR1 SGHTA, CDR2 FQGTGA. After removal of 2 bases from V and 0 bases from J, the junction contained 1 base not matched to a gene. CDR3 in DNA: TGTGCCAGCAGCTTATGGGACAGCTCCTACAATGAGCAGTTCTTC. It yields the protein CASSLWDSSYNEQFF.

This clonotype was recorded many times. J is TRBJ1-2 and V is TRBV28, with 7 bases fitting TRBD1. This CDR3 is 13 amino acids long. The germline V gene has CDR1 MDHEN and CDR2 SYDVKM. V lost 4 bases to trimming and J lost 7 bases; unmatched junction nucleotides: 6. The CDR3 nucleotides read TGTGCCAGCAGTTGGGAGGGGGCGCTTGGCTACACCTTC. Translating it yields CASSWEGALGYTF.

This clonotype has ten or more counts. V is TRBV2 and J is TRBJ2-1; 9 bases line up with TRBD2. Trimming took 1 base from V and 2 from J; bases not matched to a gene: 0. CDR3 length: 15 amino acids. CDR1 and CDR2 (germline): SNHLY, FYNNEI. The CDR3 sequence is CASSEERGAYNEQFF. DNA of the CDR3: TGTGCCAGCAGTGAAGAGCGGGGGGCCTACAATGAGCAGTTCTTC.

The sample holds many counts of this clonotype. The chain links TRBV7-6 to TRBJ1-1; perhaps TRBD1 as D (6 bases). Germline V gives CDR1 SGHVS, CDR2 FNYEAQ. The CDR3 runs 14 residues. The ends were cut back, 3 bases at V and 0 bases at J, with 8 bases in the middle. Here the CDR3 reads CASSLAGVNTEAFF. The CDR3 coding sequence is TGTGCCAGCAGCTTGGCAGGGGTGAACACTGAAGCTTTCTTT.

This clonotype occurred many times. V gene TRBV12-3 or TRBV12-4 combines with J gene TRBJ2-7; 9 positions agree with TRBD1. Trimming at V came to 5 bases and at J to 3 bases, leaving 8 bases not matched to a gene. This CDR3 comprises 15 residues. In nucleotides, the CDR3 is TGTGCCAGCAGTGGGGGCCGGGACAGGGTCTACGAGCAGTACTTC. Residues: CASSGGRDRVYEQYF.

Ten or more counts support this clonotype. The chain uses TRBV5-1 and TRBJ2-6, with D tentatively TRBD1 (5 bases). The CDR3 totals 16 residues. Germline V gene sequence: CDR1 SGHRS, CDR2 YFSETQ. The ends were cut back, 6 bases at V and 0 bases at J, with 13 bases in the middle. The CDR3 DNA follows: TGCGCCAGCACCCCAGGGTTGCACTCTGGGGCCAACGTCCTGACTTTC. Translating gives CASTPGLHSGANVLTF.

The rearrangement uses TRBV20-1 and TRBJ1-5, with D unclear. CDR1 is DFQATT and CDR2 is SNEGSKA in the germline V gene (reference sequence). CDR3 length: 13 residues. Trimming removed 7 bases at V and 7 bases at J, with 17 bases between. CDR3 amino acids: CSVTTARGQPQHF. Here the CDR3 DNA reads TGCAGTGTTACTACGGCCCGGGGACAGCCCCAGCATTTT.

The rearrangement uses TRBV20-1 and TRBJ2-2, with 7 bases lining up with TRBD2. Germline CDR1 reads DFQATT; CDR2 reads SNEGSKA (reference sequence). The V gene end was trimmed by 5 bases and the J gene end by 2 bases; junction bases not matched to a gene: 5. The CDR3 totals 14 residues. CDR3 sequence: CSAGGDYNTGELFF. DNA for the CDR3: TGCAGTGCTGGAGGGGACTACAACACCGGGGAGCTGTTTTTT.

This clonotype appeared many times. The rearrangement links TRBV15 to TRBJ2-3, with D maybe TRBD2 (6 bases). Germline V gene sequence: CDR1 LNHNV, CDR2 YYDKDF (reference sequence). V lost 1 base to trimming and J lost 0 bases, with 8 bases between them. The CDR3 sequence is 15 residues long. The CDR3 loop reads CATSRGGDSTDTQYF. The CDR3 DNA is TGTGCCACCAGCAGAGGCGGGGACAGCACAGATACGCAGTATTTT.

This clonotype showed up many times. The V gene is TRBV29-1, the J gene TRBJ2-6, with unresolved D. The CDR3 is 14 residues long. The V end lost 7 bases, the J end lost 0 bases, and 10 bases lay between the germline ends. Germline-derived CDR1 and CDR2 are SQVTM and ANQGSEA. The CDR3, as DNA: TGCAGCGGTTCAGTGTCCTCTGGGGCCAACGTCCTGACTTTC. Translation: CSGSVSSGANVLTF.

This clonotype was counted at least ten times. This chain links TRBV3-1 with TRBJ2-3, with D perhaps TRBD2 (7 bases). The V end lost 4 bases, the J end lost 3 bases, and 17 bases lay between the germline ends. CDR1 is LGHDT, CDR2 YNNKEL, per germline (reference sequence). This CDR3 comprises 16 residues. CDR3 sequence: CASSPLRGGRTDTQYF. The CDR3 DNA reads TGTGCCAGCAGCCCGTTGAGGGGGGGGAGAACAGATACGCAGTATTTT.

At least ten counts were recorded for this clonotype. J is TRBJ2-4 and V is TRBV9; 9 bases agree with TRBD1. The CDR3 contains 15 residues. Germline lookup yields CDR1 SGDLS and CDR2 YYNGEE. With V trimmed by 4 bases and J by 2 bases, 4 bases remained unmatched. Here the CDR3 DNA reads TGTGCCAGCAGCCAAGGGACAGGGACCAAAAACATTCAGTACTTC. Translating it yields CASSQGTGTKNIQYF.

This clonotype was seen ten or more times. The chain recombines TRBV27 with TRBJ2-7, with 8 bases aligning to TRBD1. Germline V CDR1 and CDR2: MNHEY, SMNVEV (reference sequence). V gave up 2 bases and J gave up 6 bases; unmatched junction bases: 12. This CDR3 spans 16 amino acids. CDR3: CASSLNPRQGATEQYF. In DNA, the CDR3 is TGTGCCAGCAGTTTAAACCCTCGGCAGGGGGCGACCGAGCAGTACTTC.

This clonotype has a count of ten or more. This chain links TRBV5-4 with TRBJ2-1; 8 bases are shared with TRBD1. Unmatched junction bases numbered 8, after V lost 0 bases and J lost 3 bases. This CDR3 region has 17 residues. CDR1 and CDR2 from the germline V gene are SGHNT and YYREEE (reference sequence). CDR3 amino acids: CASSLAGTGGYYNEQFF. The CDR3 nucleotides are TGTGCCAGCAGCTTGGCCGGCACAGGGGGGTACTACAATGAGCAGTTCTTC.

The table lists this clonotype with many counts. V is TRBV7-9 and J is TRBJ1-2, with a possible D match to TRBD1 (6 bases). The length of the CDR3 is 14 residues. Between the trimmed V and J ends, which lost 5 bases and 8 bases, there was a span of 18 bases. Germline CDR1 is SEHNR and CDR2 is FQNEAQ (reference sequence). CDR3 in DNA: TGTGCCAGCAGCCCACCCAGGGGACGAGTAGGCTACACCTTC. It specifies CASSPPRGRVGYTF.

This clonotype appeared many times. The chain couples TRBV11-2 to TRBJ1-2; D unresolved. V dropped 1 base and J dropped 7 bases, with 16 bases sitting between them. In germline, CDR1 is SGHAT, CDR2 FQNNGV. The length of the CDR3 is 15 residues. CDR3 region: CASSLALTSLGGYTF. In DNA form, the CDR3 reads TGTGCCAGCAGCTTAGCTCTTACCTCCTTGGGTGGCTACACCTTC. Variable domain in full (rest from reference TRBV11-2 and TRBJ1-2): EAGVAQSPRYKIIEKRQSVAFWCNPISGHATLYWYQQILGQGPKLLIQFQNNGVVDDSQLPKDRFSAERLKGVDSTLKIQPAKLEDSAVYLCASSLALTSLGGYTFGSGTRLTVV.

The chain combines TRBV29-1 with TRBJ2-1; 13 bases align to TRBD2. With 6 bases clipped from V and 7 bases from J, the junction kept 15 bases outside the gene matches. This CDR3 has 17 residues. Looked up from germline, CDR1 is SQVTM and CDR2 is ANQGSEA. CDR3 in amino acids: CSVCLIGTSGNANEQFF. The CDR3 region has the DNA TGCAGCGTCTGTTTGATCGGGACTAGCGGGAACGCAAATGAGCAGTTCTTC.